Following are 9 T cell receptor beta chains from one sample sequenced in a study of CD8+CD57+ T cells in acquired aplastic anemia. Both TCR beta VDJ combination and CDR3 sequence profiling were carried out. Genomic DNA was the template for this profiling. Each CDR3 protein gets one entry after TCRdb re-called the reads with MiXCR. The data contain hundreds of thousands of distinct CDR3 sequences, 60% to 80% of them seen just once; the ten biggest clones take up 4%. Sequences were obtained from sorted CD4+, CD8+, or CD8+CD57+ T cells (not recorded which) from PBMCs. These receptors were taken from a human donor in good health, serving as a control.

V is TRBV12-3 or TRBV12-4 and J is TRBJ1-6; D is unclear. Trimming removed 8 bases at V and 2 bases at J, with 13 bases between. CDR3 length equals 15 residues. The CDR3 spells CASVETRTYNSPLHF. DNA for the CDR3: TGTGCCAGCGTAGAAACTAGGACCTATAATTCACCCCTCCACTTT.

J is TRBJ2-2 and V is TRBV7-2; D remains unclear. Germline lookup yields CDR1 SGHTA and CDR2 FQGNSA. V gave up 2 bases and J gave up 14 bases, with 24 bases separating them. The length of the CDR3 is 16 residues. In nucleotides, the CDR3 is TGTGCCAGCAGCTTATGGGCCGGAGCTTACGAGCAGGACCTGTTTTTT. Protein product: CASSLWAGAYEQDLFF.

This clonotype was detected many times. The J gene is TRBJ1-4, the V gene TRBV7-2; unclear D gene. From germline, CDR1 is SGHTA and CDR2 FQGNSA. The CDR3 is 13 residues long. V was shortened by 2 bases and J by 4 bases, with 5 bases between the two germline ends. DNA of the CDR3: TGTGCCAGCAGCTTAATAAGTAATGAAAAACTGTTTTTT. This codes for CASSLISNEKLFF.

This chain uses TRBV25-1 with TRBJ1-2, with 7 bases aligning to TRBD1. The V gene's germline CDR1 is MGHDK and CDR2 SYGVNS. Trimming removed 5 bases from V and 6 bases from J; junction bases left unmatched: 12. The CDR3 has 15 amino acids. The CDR3 spells CASSRRDSPRDGYTF. In DNA form, the CDR3 reads TGTGCCAGCAGTAGGAGGGACAGTCCTCGGGATGGCTACACCTTC.

The chain uses TRBV5-6 and TRBJ2-5; D is uncertain. V gave up 0 bases and J gave up 9 bases, with 6 bases separating them. CDR3 length equals 11 residues. Germline assignment: CDR1 SGHDT and CDR2 YYEEEE. The CDR3 DNA reads TGTGCCAGCAGCTTGGAATTCGCCCAGTACTTC. Translation gives CASSLEFAQYF.

This chain uses TRBV7-2 with TRBJ1-1, with TRBD1 as a possible D gene (6 bases). The V end lost 5 bases, the J end lost 10 bases, and 26 bases lay between the germline ends. CDR3 length equals 16 residues. Germline V lookup: CDR1 SGHTA, CDR2 FQGNSA. CDR3 nucleotides: TGTGCCAGCAGCCGAGAGGGGGGTGGAATACCCAGTGCAGCTTTCTTT. Translated, it gives CASSREGGGIPSAAFF.

The V gene is TRBV7-9, the J gene TRBJ1-2; D is uncertain. The CDR3 loop spans 14 amino acids. Trimming cost V 5 bases and J 4 bases, with 14 bases left between them. Germline CDR1 is SEHNR and CDR2 is FQNEAQ (reference sequence). The CDR3 loop is CASSRFPLSYGYTF. CDR3 DNA: TGTGCCAGCAGCCGCTTCCCCCTGAGCTATGGCTACACCTTC.

This clonotype was observed many times. The chain joins TRBV5-1 to TRBJ2-5; D is perhaps TRBD1 (5 bases). Germline V CDR1 and CDR2: SGHRS, YFSETQ. The V gene lost 3 bases and the J gene lost 3 bases, with 12 bases spanning the gap. This CDR3 region has 14 residues. CDR3 sequence: CASSSDLTEETQYF. CDR3 bases: TGCGCCAGCAGCTCAGACCTGACAGAAGAGACCCAGTACTTC.

The chain couples TRBV20-1 to TRBJ2-1, with 12 positions matching TRBD2. Trimming cost V 8 bases and J 7 bases; bases outside gene matches: 9. The V gene's germline CDR1 is DFQATT and CDR2 SNEGSKA (reference sequence). The CDR3 contains 14 residues. In DNA form, the CDR3 reads TGCAGTAAAGGGGGGACTAGCGGGCAGAATGAGCAGTTCTTC. This gives the protein CSKGGTSGQNEQFF.